The 7 T cell receptor beta chains below were found in one sample sequenced in a study of cytomegalovirus exposure and HLA in healthy donors. Primers for the PCR totalled 60 Vbeta and 13 Jbeta. The assay was immunoSEQ multiplex PCR, and TCRdb's table has in-frame clones only and misses some. This table has over 150,000 clones, about 65% appearing once. The specimen was PBMCs. The receptors stem from a woman aged 18-29 years in good health and CMV-seropositive.

The V gene is TRBV2, the J gene TRBJ1-2, with D uncertain. CDR3 length equals 12 residues. V shed 5 bases and J shed 4 bases, with 8 bases lying between them. Germline-derived CDR1 and CDR2 are SNHLY and FYNNEI. DNA of the CDR3: TGTGCCAGCAGTCTCCCCCCCTATGGCTACACCTTC. Translated, it gives CASSLPPYGYTF.

J is TRBJ2-2 and V is TRBV27; 7 positions match TRBD1. Germline lookup yields CDR1 MNHEY and CDR2 SMNVEV (reference sequence). After removal of 6 bases from V and 1 base from J, the junction contained 8 bases not matched to a gene. This CDR3 comprises 16 residues. The CDR3 loop reads CASSSPRTGNTGELFF. CDR3 bases: TGTGCCAGCAGCTCCCCCCGGACAGGGAACACCGGGGAGCTGTTTTTT.

This clone has more than one count but fewer than ten. The J gene is TRBJ1-2, the V gene TRBV7-9; D is possibly TRBD1 (6 bases). Germline values: CDR1 SEHNR, CDR2 FQNEAQ (reference sequence). There are 14 residues in the CDR3. Trimming removed 6 bases from V and 2 bases from J, with 13 bases in between. The CDR3 nucleotides are TGTGCCAGCAGAGGGACAAAATTCAACTATGGCTACACCTTC. Its translation: CASRGTKFNYGYTF.

This clone came up a few times. The chain recombines TRBV18 with TRBJ2-7, with D possibly being TRBD1 (5 bases). CDR3 length: 14 residues. Trimming took off 2 bases at V and 0 bases at J, with 8 bases between the two ends. Germline-derived CDR1 and CDR2 are KGHSH and LQKENI. CDR3 in amino acids: CASSPRGSSYEQYF. The CDR3 nucleotides read TGTGCCAGCTCACCAAGGGGCAGCTCCTACGAGCAGTACTTC. Supplemented by reference TRBV18 and TRBJ2-7, the full variable domain reads NAGVMQNPRHLVRRRGQEARLRCSPMKGHSHVYWYRQLPEEGLKFMVYLQKENIIDESGMPKERFSAEFPKEGPSILRIQQVVRGDSAAYFCASSPRGSSYEQYFGPGTRLTVT.

This clone was observed a few times. This chain joins TRBV5-1 and TRBJ2-7; the match to TRBD2 covers 10 bases. The CDR3 spans 19 residues. Germline V CDR1 and CDR2: SGHRS, YFSETQ. The V segment lost 0 bases and the J segment 4 bases; nucleotides outside the gene matches: 16. The CDR3 is CASSLEWWEREGNLYEQYF. The CDR3, as DNA: TGCGCCAGCAGCTTGGAATGGTGGGAGCGGGAGGGAAACCTGTACGAGCAGTACTTC.

This sequence joins TRBV25-1 and TRBJ1-2; TRBD1 might be the D (6 bases). The germline V gene has CDR1 MGHDK and CDR2 SYGVNS. Trimming took off 5 bases at V and 8 bases at J, with 9 bases between the two ends. CDR3 length: 11 residues. The CDR3 DNA reads TGTGCCAGCAGTTTGGGGGCGGGCTACACCTTC. It codes for CASSLGAGYTF.

The J gene is TRBJ1-1, the V gene TRBV10-3; 10 bases line up with TRBD1. Germline CDR1 and CDR2: ENHRY and SYGVKD. V lost 6 bases and J lost 4; bases outside the gene matches: 5. The CDR3 extends over 14 amino acids. The CDR3 spells CAIRPGTGVTEAFF. The CDR3 bases are TGTGCCATCAGACCCGGGACAGGGGTCACTGAAGCTTTCTTT.